This T cell receptor beta chain was obtained from a study of shared clonotypes between healthy human individuals. Study outcomes and limitations: The naive CD4 repertoires of several donors were compared, and approximately 4.7% of clonotypes were shared.

The assay was run at deep level. This table comes from immunoSEQ multiplex PCR, and its TCRdb copy is limited to in-frame clones, with some not included. The sample contains over 2 million clones, around 93% of which appear only once. The CDR3 runs 13 residues. Germline V gene lookup returns CDR1 GTSNPN and CDR2 SVGIG (reference sequence). V dropped 0 bases and J dropped 4 bases, with 9 bases sitting between them. As for this clone: Antigen specificity is unknown. Other nucleotide sequences from this sample produce the same CDR3.

Sequenced sample: naive CD4+ T cells from PBMCs. The subset here: CD45RA+ positively selected. This rearrangement joins TRBV30 to TRBJ1-2; perhaps TRBD1 as D (5 bases). The receptor was isolated from a man younger than 30 in good health. Some clones in this sample may be carry-over from other donors' samples. CDR3 bases: TGTGCCTGGAGTGTGCAGGGAGGCTATGGCTACACCTTC. This gives the protein CAWSVQGGYGYTF.